One and the same sample provided the 4 T cell receptor beta chains below, sequenced in a study of blood T cell repertoires in COVID-19. TCRdb keeps only in-frame clones here, not all; method: immunoSEQ multiplex PCR. The sample shows tens of thousands of clones, about nine tenths of them seen only once. Sequenced material: peripheral blood. The source is a woman older than 75 with active COVID-19.

The chain has TRBV18 and TRBJ2-7, with D tentatively TRBD1 (5 bases). The CDR3 runs 14 residues. Trimming removed 2 bases at V and 0 bases at J, with 8 bases between. Germline CDR1 KGHSH, CDR2 LQKENI. In DNA form, the CDR3 reads TGTGCCAGCTCACCAGCAGGGCCCTCCTACGAGCAGTACTTC. Protein product: CASSPAGPSYEQYF.

For the CDR3, the DNA is TGTGCCAGCAGCTCGGGACTAGCGGGAGGGTTTCCCGGGGAGCTGTTTTTT. It encodes CASSSGLAGGFPGELFF. The chain has TRBV7-3 and TRBJ2-2; TRBD2 matches 16 bases. Germline loops: CDR1 SGHTA, CDR2 FQGTGA. This CDR3 region has 17 residues. Trimming removed 4 bases from V and 6 bases from J; junction bases left unmatched: 5.

The chain couples TRBV27 to TRBJ2-3, with a weak D call TRBD2 (6 bases). The CDR3 consists of 16 residues. Per germline, CDR1 MNHEY and CDR2 SMNVEV (reference sequence). Trimming took 5 bases from V and 6 from J, leaving 21 bases between them. The CDR3 loop is CASSLGYGRGHDTQYF. The DNA for the CDR3 is TGTGCCAGCAGTCTGGGGTACGGGAGAGGCCACGATACGCAGTATTTT.

The chain joins TRBV5-5 to TRBJ2-3; 11 bases align to TRBD2. Germline loops: CDR1 SGHKS, CDR2 YYEKEE (reference sequence). The CDR3 is 16 amino acids. Trimming at V came to 3 bases and at J to 2 bases, leaving 5 bases not matched to a gene. The CDR3 here is CASSYIAGGVTDTQYF. The CDR3, as DNA: TGTGCCAGCAGCTATATAGCGGGAGGGGTCACAGATACGCAGTATTTT.